These 22 T cell receptor beta chains were all obtained from the same sample, sequenced in a study of PD-1 blockade in classical Hodgkin lymphoma (dated by TCRdb to 2018 to 2020). Receptor libraries were prepared by the immunoSEQ multiplex PCR assay. Imported from immuneACCESS, the table was reduced by TCRdb to in-frame sequences with V and J called. These copies leave out some clones; in studies compared against another copy, an unresolved V gene accounts for under half, and the cause of the remainder is not known. This sample comprises 40,000 to 45,000 clones, 69% of them detected only once. The ten largest clones capture approximately 2.5% of the sample. Per the publication, the time point label means: cycle 4 day 1 (C4D1), after more than five weeks of nivolumab. Relapse after autologous stem cell transplantation had occurred in all trial patients, and cohorts A, B and C were distinguished by prior brentuximab vedotin exposure.

The specimen comprised peripheral blood mononuclear cells (PBMCs), sampled before the fourth cycle of nivolumab. The source of these receptors is a human donor with classical Hodgkin lymphoma.

The chain has TRBV7-8 and TRBJ2-1; D is unclear. This CDR3 has 15 amino acids. Germline V gene sequence: CDR1 SGHVS, CDR2 FQNEAQ. The germline V and J ends were trimmed by 1 base and 5 bases, with 12 bases remaining between them. CDR3 sequence reads: CASSLGPGRDNEQFF. The CDR3 DNA sequence: TGTGCCAGCAGCTTAGGGCCCGGTAGGGACAATGAGCAGTTCTTC.

The gene calls are TRBV6-5 and TRBJ1-1; tentative D call: TRBD1 (5 bases). Germline V lookup: CDR1 MNHEY, CDR2 SVGAGI. CDR3 length equals 14 residues. V was shortened by 5 bases and J by 1 base, with 11 bases between the two germline ends. This CDR3 reads CASSDPRENTEAFF. CDR3 coding DNA: TGTGCCAGCAGTGACCCCAGGGAGAACACTGAAGCTTTCTTT.

Of note for this clone: Different DNA sequences within this sample yield the same CDR3. The V and J genes are TRBV7-9 and TRBJ1-1; D uncertain. This CDR3 is built from 13 residues. Between the trimmed V and J ends, which lost 1 base and 3 bases, there was a span of 6 bases. Looked up from germline, CDR1 is SEHNR and CDR2 is FQNEAQ (reference sequence). The CDR3 loop is CASSLEGDTEAFF. In nucleotides, the CDR3 is TGTGCCAGCAGCTTAGAAGGTGACACTGAAGCTTTCTTT. Full variable domain (rest looked up from reference TRBV7-9 and TRBJ1-1): DTGVSQNPRHKITKRGQNVTFRCDPISEHNRLYWYRQTLGQGPEFLTYFQNEAQLEKSRLLSDRFSAERPKGSFSTLEIQRTEQGDSAMYLCASSLEGDTEAFFGQGTRLTVV.

The chain uses TRBV18 and TRBJ1-2, with D possibly matching TRBD1 (6 bases). Germline assignment: CDR1 KGHSH and CDR2 LQKENI. The CDR3 totals 18 residues. Trimming shortened V by 3 bases and J by 6 bases, and 26 bases separated the two germline ends. In DNA form, the CDR3 reads TGTGCCAGCTCACCGACGTACGGGGGCGGAGTTGGGGATGATGGCTACACCTTC. It specifies CASSPTYGGGVGDDGYTF.

The CDR3 DNA sequence: TGTGCCAGCAGCGTAGGAACAGGGGGCGTGGATGAAAAACTGTTTTTT. Its translation: CASSVGTGGVDEKLFF. The chain carries TRBV9 and TRBJ1-4, with 9 bases lining up with TRBD1. After removal of 0 bases from V and 6 bases from J, the junction contained 6 bases not matched to a gene. The germline V gene encodes CDR1 SGDLS and CDR2 YYNGEE. The CDR3 is 16 amino acids. The full variable domain, rest sourced from reference TRBV9 and TRBJ1-4, is DSGVTQTPKHLITATGQRVTLRCSPRSGDLSVYWYQQSLDQGLQFLIQYYNGEERAKGNILERFSAQQFPDLHSELNLSSLELGDSALYFCASSVGTGGVDEKLFFGSGTQLSVL.

The rearrangement links TRBV4-1 to TRBJ2-3; no definite D call. Germline V gene data show CDR1 as MGHRA and CDR2 as YSYEKL. V dropped 9 bases and J dropped 1 base, with 14 bases sitting between them. This CDR3 has 14 amino acids. CDR3 sequence: CASGSELRTDTQYF. The CDR3 region has the DNA TGCGCCAGTGGAAGTGAACTCCGCACAGATACGCAGTATTTT.

The table lists this clone with many counts. CDR3 sequence: CASSSTTLNTEAFF. The CDR3 coding sequence is TGTGCCAGCAGCTCAACAACTTTGAACACTGAAGCTTTCTTT. The V gene is TRBV7-2, the J gene TRBJ1-1; no firm D call. Germline values: CDR1 SGHTA, CDR2 FQGNSA. V dropped 4 bases and J dropped 0 bases, with 9 bases sitting between them. The CDR3 length is 14 residues.

This chain joins TRBV29-1 and TRBJ2-7; either TRBD1 or TRBD2 may fit D (6 bases each). The CDR3 sequence is 12 residues long. V lost 7 bases, J lost 3 bases, and 13 bases lay in between. Germline lookup yields CDR1 SQVTM and CDR2 ANQGSEA. CDR3 loop: CSGRDTHYEQYF. CDR3 nucleotides: TGCAGCGGGCGGGACACACACTACGAGCAGTACTTC.

This clone is deemed medium-sized. This chain joins TRBV5-4 and TRBJ1-1; a weak D match, TRBD1 (6 bases). V lost 9 bases and J 2 bases, leaving 11 bases between the germline ends. Germline CDR1 reads SGHNT; CDR2 reads YYREEE (reference sequence). CDR3 length equals 12 residues. CDR3 coding DNA: TGTGCCACGGAGGGGGTCAACACTGAAGCTTTCTTT. It encodes CATEGVNTEAFF.

The chain couples TRBV13 to TRBJ2-5; D not resolved. Germline V gives CDR1 PRHDT, CDR2 FYEKMQ (reference sequence). The ends were cut back, 6 bases at V and 3 bases at J, with 11 bases in the middle. The CDR3 is 13 amino acids. Written as DNA, the CDR3 is TGTGCCAGCAGTTCGAATAGGGAAGAGACCCAGTACTTC. Residues: CASSSNREETQYF.

V usage is TRBV6-1 and J usage is TRBJ2-7, with D perhaps TRBD1 (6 bases). This CDR3 has 12 residues. The germline CDR1 and CDR2 sequences are MNHNS and SASEGT. Trimming took off 6 bases at V and 2 bases at J, with 8 bases between the two ends. The CDR3 DNA reads TGTGCCAGCAGACAGGGACCCTACGAGCAGTACTTC. This sequence encodes CASRQGPYEQYF.

V and J are TRBV4-1 and TRBJ1-5; maybe TRBD1 (6 bases). V was clipped by 0 bases and J by 3 bases, with 24 bases between them. CDR3 length equals 20 residues. Germline V gives CDR1 MGHRA, CDR2 YSYEKL. DNA for the CDR3: TGCGCCAGCAGCCAAGATTATCCCCCGACAGGAGGAGGGTACAATCAGCCCCAGCATTTT. Translation gives CASSQDYPPTGGGYNQPQHF.

The V and J genes are TRBV4-2 and TRBJ2-1; 11 nucleotides agree with TRBD2. V was clipped by 2 bases and J by 8 bases; unmatched bases: 11. The CDR3 extends over 17 amino acids. CDR1 is LGHNA, CDR2 YNFKEQ, per germline. The CDR3 DNA reads as TGTGCCAGCAGCCAATATTTTAGCGGGGGGGCCGGGGATGAGCAGTTCTTC. It yields the protein CASSQYFSGGAGDEQFF.

CDR3 DNA sequence: TGTGCCAGCAGCGGGGGACAGATAGTCACAGATACGCAGTATTTT. Amino acids: CASSGGQIVTDTQYF. The gene calls are TRBV9 and TRBJ2-3, with 7 bases identical to TRBD1. Germline CDR1 and CDR2: SGDLS and YYNGEE. The length of the CDR3 is 15 residues. J gave up 2 bases and V 3 bases, and 6 bases lay outside the gene matches. The entire variable domain, with the rest obtained from reference TRBV9 and TRBJ2-3, is as follows: DSGVTQTPKHLITATGQRVTLRCSPRSGDLSVYWYQQSLDQGLQFLIQYYNGEERAKGNILERFSAQQFPDLHSELNLSSLELGDSALYFCASSGGQIVTDTQYFGPGTRLTVL.

The chain combines TRBV21-1 with TRBJ1-6. TRBV21-1 represents a pseudogene. The CDR3 is made up of 14 amino acids. This chain's CDR3 is CASSGGVTGSPLHF. DNA for the CDR3: TGTGCCAGCAGCGGGGGAGTCACGGGGTCACCCCTCCACTTT.

The chain carries TRBV25-1 and TRBJ1-1; a possible D gene is TRBD1 (5 bases). V was clipped by 1 base and J by 4 bases, with 10 bases between them. CDR1 is MGHDK, CDR2 SYGVNS, per germline. This CDR3 region has 14 residues. CDR3 amino acids: CASSEWGGSTEAFF. The CDR3 nucleotides are TGTGCCAGCAGTGAATGGGGGGGGAGCACTGAAGCTTTCTTT.

This chain links TRBV11-2 with TRBJ2-2; 10 bases are shared with TRBD1. CDR3 length equals 16 residues. With V trimmed by 5 bases and J by 7 bases, 10 bases remained unmatched. From germline, CDR1 is SGHAT and CDR2 FQNNGV. In DNA form, the CDR3 reads TGTGCCAGCAGCCCCTCCGTGACAGGGGGCCTCGGGGAGCTGTTTTTT. It yields the protein CASSPSVTGGLGELFF.

The chain carries TRBV27 and TRBJ2-2; D may be TRBD2 (6 bases). V dropped 5 bases and J dropped 7 bases, with 11 bases sitting between them. There are 13 residues in the CDR3. Germline CDR1 MNHEY, CDR2 SMNVEV (reference sequence). DNA for the CDR3: TGTGCCAGCAGTCAGGGACTCGGCGGGGAGCTGTTTTTT. Residues: CASSQGLGGELFF.

This clone occurred a few times. The chain uses TRBV11-2 and TRBJ2-5, with D perhaps matching TRBD1 (5 bases). V lost 5 bases and J lost 2, with 18 bases in between. The germline CDR1 and CDR2 sequences are SGHAT and FQNNGV. The CDR3 is 16 amino acids. The CDR3 loop reads CASSLLDTRLQETQYF. CDR3 in DNA: TGTGCCAGCAGCCTGCTGGACACAAGACTTCAAGAGACCCAGTACTTC.

The chain uses TRBV10-3 and TRBJ1-1; no firm D call. Germline lookup yields CDR1 ENHRY and CDR2 SYGVKD. Trimming stripped 5 bases from V and 1 base from J, with 14 bases between. The CDR3 is 15 amino acids. The CDR3 DNA reads TGTGCCATCAGTATTGCGAGGATAGGGAACACTGAAGCTTTCTTT. Encoded protein: CAISIARIGNTEAFF.

V is TRBV6-1 and J is TRBJ2-5, with D unresolved. The J call may be wrong; the DNA end is better matched by TRBJ2-7. The CDR3 totals 13 residues. Germline V CDR1 and CDR2: MNHNS, SASEGT. The CDR3 nucleotides are TGTGCCAGCAGTAAAGGGAACTCCTACGAGCAGTACTTC. Translating gives CASSKGNSYEQYF.

The CDR3 loop is CASSFEGANEQFF. In DNA form, the CDR3 reads TGCGCCAGCAGCTTCGAGGGGGCGAATGAGCAGTTCTTC. The chain joins TRBV5-1 to TRBJ2-1, with 7 bases that match TRBD1. The ends lost 2 bases at V and 7 bases at J; junction bases unmatched: 3. The germline V gene encodes CDR1 SGHRS and CDR2 YFSETQ. CDR3 length: 13 residues. The complete variable domain, with remaining parts taken from reference TRBV5-1 and TRBJ2-1, reads KAGVTQTPRYLIKTRGQQVTLSCSPISGHRSVSWYQQTPGQGLQFLFEYFSETQRNKGNFPGRFSGRQFSNSRSEMNVSTLELGDSALYLCASSFEGANEQFFGPGTRLTVL.